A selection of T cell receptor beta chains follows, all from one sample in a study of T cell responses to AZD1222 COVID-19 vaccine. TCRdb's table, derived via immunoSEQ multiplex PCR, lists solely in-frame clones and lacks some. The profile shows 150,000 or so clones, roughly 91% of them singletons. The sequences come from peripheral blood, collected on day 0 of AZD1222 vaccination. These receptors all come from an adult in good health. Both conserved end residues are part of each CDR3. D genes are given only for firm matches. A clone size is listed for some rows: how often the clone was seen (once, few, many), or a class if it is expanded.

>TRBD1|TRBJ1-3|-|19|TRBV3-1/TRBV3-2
TGTGCCAGCAGCCCGATTCGACAGGGCAAAAGTACCCCTGGAAACACCATATATTTT
CASSPIRQGKSTPGNTIYF
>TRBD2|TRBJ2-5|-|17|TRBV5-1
TGCGCCAGCAGCAGGGGGAGACTAGCGGGGGAGCAAGAGACCCAGTACTTC
CASSRGRLAGEQETQYF
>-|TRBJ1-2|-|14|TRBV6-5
TGTGCCGCCCGCTTTGGAGGCGATAACTATGGCTACACCTTC
CAARFGGDNYGYTF
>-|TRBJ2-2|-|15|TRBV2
TGTGCCAGCACTGTGACAGGGCGGGGCACCGGGGAGCTGTTTTTT
CASTVTGRGTGELFF
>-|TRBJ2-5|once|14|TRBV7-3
TGTGCCAGCAGTCCGGGGTTACCACAAGAGACCCAGTACTTC
CASSPGLPQETQYF
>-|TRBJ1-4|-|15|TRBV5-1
TGCGCCAGCAGCTTGGGAGGCCAGCCGAGGGAAAAACTGTTTTTT
CASSLGGQPREKLFF
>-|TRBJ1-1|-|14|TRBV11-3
TGTGCCAGCAGCCCAGGGTTAAGGAACACTGAAGCTTTCTTT
CASSPGLRNTEAFF
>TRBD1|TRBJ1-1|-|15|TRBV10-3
TGTGCCATCAGTGCTGGGACAGGCCTTTACACTGAAGCTTTCTTT
CAISAGTGLYTEAFF
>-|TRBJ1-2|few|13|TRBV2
TGTGCCAGCAGGTACAACTTCCTCGGCGGCTACACCTTC
CASRYNFLGGYTF
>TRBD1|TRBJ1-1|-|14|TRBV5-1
TGCGCCAGCAGCTCCGGGACAGGGGTCACCGAAGCTTTCTTT
CASSSGTGVTEAFF
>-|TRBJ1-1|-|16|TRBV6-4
TGTGCCAGCGGCGATGGCGGGGATTCAGTGACGACTGAAGCTTTCTTT
CASGDGGDSVTTEAFF
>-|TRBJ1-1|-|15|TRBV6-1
TGTGCCAGCAGTGAAGCCCCAACTGAGAACACTGAAGCTTTCTTT
CASSEAPTENTEAFF
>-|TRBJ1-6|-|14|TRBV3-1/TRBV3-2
TGTGCCAGCAGCCAAGTAGTAAATAATTCACCCCTCCACTTT
CASSQVVNNSPLHF
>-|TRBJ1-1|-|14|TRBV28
TGTGCCAGCATCGGCGGGCGTAGGAACACTGAAGCTTTCTTT
CASIGGRRNTEAFF
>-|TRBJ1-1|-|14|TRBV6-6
TGTGCCAGCAGTTACTCGATACCAGGGATGGGGGCTTTCTTT
CASSYSIPGMGAFF
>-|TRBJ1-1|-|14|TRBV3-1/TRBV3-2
TGTGCCAGCAGCCAAGGAGTGAGGGAGACTGAAGCTTTCTTT
CASSQGVRETEAFF
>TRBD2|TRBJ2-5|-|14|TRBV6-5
TGTGCCAGCATAGCGGGGGGGACTCAAGAGACCCAGTACTTC
CASIAGGTQETQYF
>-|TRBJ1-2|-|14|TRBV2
TGTGCCAGCAGTGAAGAGACTTCCACCGGTGGCTACACCTTC
CASSEETSTGGYTF
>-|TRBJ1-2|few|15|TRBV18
TGTGCCAGCTCACCGACCCTGCAGCCTAACTATGGCTACACCTTC
CASSPTLQPNYGYTF
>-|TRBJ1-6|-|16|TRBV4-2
TGTGCCAGCAGCCACCCCCTTATGACAGACAATTCACCCCTCCACTTT
CASSHPLMTDNSPLHF
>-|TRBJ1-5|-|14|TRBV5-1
TGCGCCAGCAGCTTGGACGGGATCAATCAGCCCCAGCATTTT
CASSLDGINQPQHF
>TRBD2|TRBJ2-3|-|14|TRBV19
TGTGCCACCACCGGACTAGCGGGGACGGATACGCAGTATTTT
CATTGLAGTDTQYF
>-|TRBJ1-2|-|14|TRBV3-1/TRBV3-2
TGTGCCAGCAGCCAGGACCGAATCGGCTATGGCTACACCTTC
CASSQDRIGYGYTF